This T cell receptor beta chain emerged from a study of blood T cell repertoires in COVID-19. As for the study in general: There were acute and convalescent COVID-19 samples, and they came from the United States, Italy and Spain. From T cells, B-cell-depleted T cells, or PBMCs came the material, which was cDNA or gDNA.

Per the original data handling: For nucleated cells, counts were estimated from reference gene primer amplification. Measured with immunoSEQ multiplex PCR; TCRdb has only the in-frame clones, and not every one. V, J and clone size were drawn from that table, and D and trimming were deduced from the DNA. Seen here are about 90,000 clones, approximately 90% observed once, and the top ten hold around 2.3%. This clone is a singleton in its sample. V shed 2 bases, J shed 0 bases, and the junction held 4 bases outside the gene matches. The CDR3 contains 16 residues. CDR1 is MNHEY, CDR2 SVGEGT, per germline.

The sample was peripheral blood. This clonotype was sampled from a human donor with active COVID-19. The donor label of this sample is uncertain. The genes are TRBV6-2 or TRBV6-3 and TRBJ2-1; 7 bases match TRBD2. CDR3 in DNA: TGTGCCAGCAGTTACGGGGGGGAGGCCTCCTACAATGAGCAGTTCTTC. Translating it yields CASSYGGEASYNEQFF.